This TCR beta chain comes out of a study of blood T cell repertoires in COVID-19. On the study more broadly: Whether acute or convalescent, the COVID-19 samples came from the United States, Italy and Spain. PBMCs, B-cell-depleted T cells, or T cells provided the cDNA or gDNA that made up the material.

Libraries were prepared by immunoSEQ multiplex PCR; TCRdb keeps only in-frame clonotypes and omits some of them. The data show a few hundred thousand clones, about four fifths seen once. The germline V gene encodes CDR1 SGHRS and CDR2 YFSETQ. Losses at the gene ends were 5 bases for V and 5 bases for J; bases not matched to a gene: 6. The CDR3 is made up of 13 amino acids. V and J are TRBV5-1 and TRBJ2-5, with 7 bases aligning to TRBD2. The sequencing input was peripheral blood. The clonotype originates from a young man who had recovered from COVID-19. The CDR3 DNA follows: TGCGCCAGCAGTTATAGGGAGGGGGAGACCCAGTACTTC. This encodes CASSYREGETQYF.